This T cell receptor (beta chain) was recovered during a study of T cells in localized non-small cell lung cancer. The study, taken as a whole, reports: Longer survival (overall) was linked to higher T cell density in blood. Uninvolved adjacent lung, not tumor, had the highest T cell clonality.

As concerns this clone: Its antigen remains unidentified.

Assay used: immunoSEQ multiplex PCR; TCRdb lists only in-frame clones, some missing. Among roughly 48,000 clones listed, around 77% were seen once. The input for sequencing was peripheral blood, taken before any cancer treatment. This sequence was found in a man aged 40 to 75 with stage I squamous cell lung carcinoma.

CDR3 in amino acids: CASSTFGLAGYEQFF. DNA of the CDR3: TGTGCCAGTAGTACCTTCGGACTAGCGGGGTATGAGCAGTTCTTC. The V gene is TRBV19, the J gene TRBJ2-1; 12 bases are a match to TRBD2. The CDR3 is 15 amino acids. The trim removed 4 bases at V and 8 bases at J, leaving 6 bases unmatched. Per the germline V gene, CDR1 is LNHDA and CDR2 is SQIVND (reference sequence).